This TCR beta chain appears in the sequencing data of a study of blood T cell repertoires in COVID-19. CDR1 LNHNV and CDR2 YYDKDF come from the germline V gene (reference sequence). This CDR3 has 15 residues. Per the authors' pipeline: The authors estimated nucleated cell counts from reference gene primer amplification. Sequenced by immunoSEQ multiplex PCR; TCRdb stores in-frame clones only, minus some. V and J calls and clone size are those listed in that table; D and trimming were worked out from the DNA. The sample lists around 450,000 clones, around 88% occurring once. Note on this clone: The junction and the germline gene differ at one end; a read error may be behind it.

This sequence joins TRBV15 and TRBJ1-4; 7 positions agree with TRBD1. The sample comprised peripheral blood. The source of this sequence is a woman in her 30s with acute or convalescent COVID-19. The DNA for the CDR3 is TGTGCCACCAGGAGAGAGGGGGCCCATAATGAAAAACTGTTTTTT. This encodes CATRREGAHNEKLFF. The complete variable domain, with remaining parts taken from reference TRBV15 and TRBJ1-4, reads DAMVIQNPRYQVTQFGKPVTLSCSQTLNHNVMYWYQQKSSQAPKLLFHYYDKDFNNEADTPDNFQSRRPNTSFCFLDIRSPGLGDTAMYLCATRREGAHNEKLFFGSGTQLSVL.